This record concerns one T cell receptor (beta chain) sequence. Its antigen is not identified. The input for sorted-subset replicate PCRs was around 0.2 ug DNA, tens of thousands of T cell genomes. Using immunoSEQ multiplex PCR, the repertoire was profiled, and TCRdb retains in-frame clones only, with some absent. The table records over a million clones, 95% to 99% of them present only once. This sample was taken from a study of shared clonotypes between healthy human individuals. Notes on the study in general: Of the naive CD4 clonotypes, 4% to 5% were shared across a handful of donors. Naive subsets generally had larger estimated richness than memory subsets.

Per the germline V gene, CDR1 is MNHEY and CDR2 is SMNVEV (reference sequence). The CDR3 runs 14 residues. Trimming pared 6 bases from V and 2 bases from J, leaving 14 bases between. The sequenced sample was naive CD4+ T cells sorted from blood. The subset is: CD45RA+ positively selected. This sequence was found in a man in his thirties or forties in good health. The rearrangement links TRBV27 to TRBJ2-7; D is ambiguous. CDR3 nucleotide sequence: TGTGCCAGCAGGGTGGGTGGGCTTCCCTACGAGCAGTACTTC. It is translated as CASRVGGLPYEQYF.